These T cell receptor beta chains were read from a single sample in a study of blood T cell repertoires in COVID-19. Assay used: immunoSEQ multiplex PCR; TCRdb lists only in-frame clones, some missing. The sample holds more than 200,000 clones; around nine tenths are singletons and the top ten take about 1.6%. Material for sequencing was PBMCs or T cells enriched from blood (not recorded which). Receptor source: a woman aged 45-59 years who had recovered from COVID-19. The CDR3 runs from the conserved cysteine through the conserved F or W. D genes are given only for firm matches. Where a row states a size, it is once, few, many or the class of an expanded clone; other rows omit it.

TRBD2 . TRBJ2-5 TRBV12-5 TGTGCTAGTAGGGATAGCGGGAGTCTAGAGACCCAGTACTTC CASRDSGSLETQYF
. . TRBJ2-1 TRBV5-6 TGTGCCAGCAGCTCGCTACTTCAGGGTCGGCAGTTCTTC CASSSLLQGRQFF
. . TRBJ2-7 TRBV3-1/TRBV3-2 TGTGCCAGCAGCCAATGGCAAACGAACTACGAGCAGTACTTC CASSQWQTNYEQYF
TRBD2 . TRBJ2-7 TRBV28 TGTGCCAGCAGTAGATTGGCTAGCGGGAAATACGAGCAGTACTTC CASSRLASGKYEQYF
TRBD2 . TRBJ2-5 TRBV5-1 TGCGCCAGCAGCCCCCCCCTGGGCGGAGGGACTAGCGGACCTCAAGAGACCCAGTACTTC CASSPPLGGGTSGPQETQYF
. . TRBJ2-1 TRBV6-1 TGTGCCAGCAGCGAATTTTCTTCCCCCCAGATTTACAATGAGCAGTTCTTC CASSEFSSPQIYNEQFF
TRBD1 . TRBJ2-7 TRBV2 TGTGCCAGCACCACACAGGGGGCGGCCTACGAGCAGTACTTC CASTTQGAAYEQYF
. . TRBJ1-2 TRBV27 TGTGCCAGCAGTTTATCAATCGCTAACTATGGCTACACCTTC CASSLSIANYGYTF
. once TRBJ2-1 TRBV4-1 TGCGCCAGCAGCCAACGTTCAGTGGACTTATCCTACAATGAGCAGTTCTTC CASSQRSVDLSYNEQFF
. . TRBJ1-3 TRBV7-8 TGTGCCAGCAGCGCTAGACAGTTCCTCTCTGGAAACACCATATATTTT CASSARQFLSGNTIYF
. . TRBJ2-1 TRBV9 TGTGCCAGCAGCGTAGGAGCGGAATCCTACAATGAGCAGTTCTTC CASSVGAESYNEQFF
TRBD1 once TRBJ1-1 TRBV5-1 TGCGCCAGCAGCCCCGGGACAGGGATGAACACTGAAGCTTTCTTT CASSPGTGMNTEAFF
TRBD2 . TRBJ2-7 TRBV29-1 TGCAGCGTCGCCCGGGCCGTGCGGGGGGAGCAGTACTTC CSVARAVRGEQYF
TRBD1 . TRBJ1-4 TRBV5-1 TGCGCCAGCAGCTCGGGACAGCTGGGGGAAAAACTGTTTTTT CASSSGQLGEKLFF
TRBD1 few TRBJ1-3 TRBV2 TGTGCCAGCAGCCCGGGACAGCATGCTGGAAACACCATATATTTT CASSPGQHAGNTIYF
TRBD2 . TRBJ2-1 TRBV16 TGTGCCAGCAGCCACATAGCGGGAGTCCACAATGAGCAGTTCTTC CASSHIAGVHNEQFF
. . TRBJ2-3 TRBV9 TGTGCCAGCAGCGTAGGGAGGGGGCTCACAGATACGCAGTATTTT CASSVGRGLTDTQYF
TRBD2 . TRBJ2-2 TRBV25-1 TGTGCCAGCAGTGGGAGTAGCGGGAGCAACACCGGGGAGCTGTTTTTT CASSGSSGSNTGELFF
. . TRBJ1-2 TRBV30 TGTGCCTGGACAAGAACGCGACAGTCTGGTTATGGCTACACCTTC CAWTRTRQSGYGYTF
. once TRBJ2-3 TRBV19 TGTGCCAGTAGCCCTTCTGGGGCAAGCACAGATACGCAGTATTTT CASSPSGASTDTQYF
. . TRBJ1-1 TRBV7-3 TGTGCCAGCAGCTTAACTGGCGGGGGAGCCATGAACACTGAAGCTTTCTTT CASSLTGGGAMNTEAFF
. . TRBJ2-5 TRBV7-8 TGTGCCATCCTATCGGACAGAGACCAAGAGACCCAGTACTTC CAILSDRDQETQYF
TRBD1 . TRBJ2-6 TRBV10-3 TGTGCCATCAGTGGTGGGCAGGGGGCTGAAGGGGCCAACGTCCTGACTTTC CAISGGQGAEGANVLTF
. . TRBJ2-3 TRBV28 TGTGCCAGCCGACTAGGGGGCACAGATACGCAGTATTTT CASRLGGTDTQYF
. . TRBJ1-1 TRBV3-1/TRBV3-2 TGTGCCAGCAGCCGGACAGTCTCTGAAGCTTTCTTT CASSRTVSEAFF
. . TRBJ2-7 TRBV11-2 TGTGCCAGCAGCCTCAGAGGCGCGGGCAGCTTGGTCTACGAGCAGTACTTC CASSLRGAGSLVYEQYF
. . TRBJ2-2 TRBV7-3 TGTGCCAGCAGCTCCTCGGGGTCCGGGGAGCTGTTTTTT CASSSSGSGELFF
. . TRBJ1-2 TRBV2 TGTGCCAGCAGGGCCGATGGCTATGGCTACACCTTC CASRADGYGYTF
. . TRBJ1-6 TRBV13 TGTGCCAGCAGCTTAGGGTCCCACTCGCCCGTCCACTTT CASSLGSHSPVHF
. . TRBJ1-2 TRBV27 TGTGCCAGCAGTTTTCGGGAGGGCAATGGCTACACCTTC CASSFREGNGYTF
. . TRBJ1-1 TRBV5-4 TGTGCCAGCAGCTTGCTCCAGGGGTCCGCTGAAGCTTTCTTT CASSLLQGSAEAFF
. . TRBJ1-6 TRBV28 TGTGCCAGCAGTACCCGGACAGATCCAAGCTCCTATAATTCACCCCTCCACTTT CASSTRTDPSSYNSPLHF
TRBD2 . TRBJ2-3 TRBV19 TGTGCCAGTAGTCCGGGACTAGCGGGATCGGATACGCAGTATTTT CASSPGLAGSDTQYF
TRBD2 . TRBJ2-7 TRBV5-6 TGTGCCAGCAGCTTGGAGACTAGCGGGCAGTACTTC CASSLETSGQYF
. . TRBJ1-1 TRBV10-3 TGTGCCATCGGCGGGGCGGTGAACACTGAAGCTTTCTTT CAIGGAVNTEAFF
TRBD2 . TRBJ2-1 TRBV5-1 TGCGCCAGCAGCAGGACTAGCAGCTCCTACAATGAGCAGTTCTTC CASSRTSSSYNEQFF
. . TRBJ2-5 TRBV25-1 TGTGCCAGCAGTGCTCCGCAACGCGCGAACCCACTCCAAGAGACCCAGTACTTC CASSAPQRANPLQETQYF
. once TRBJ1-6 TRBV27 TGTGCCAGCAGGCTCACCGGGGGGACCCGGGGATCACCCCTCCACTTT CASRLTGGTRGSPLHF
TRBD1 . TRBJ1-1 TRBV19 TGTGCCAGTAGTATAAACAGGGGGAGCATGAACACTGAAGCTTTCTTT CASSINRGSMNTEAFF
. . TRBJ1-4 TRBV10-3 TGTGCCATCAGTCGGGATTCAACTAATGAAAAACTGTTTTTT CAISRDSTNEKLFF
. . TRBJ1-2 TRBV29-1 TGCAGCGTTGATTGGGGCCCCGAGACCTATGGCTACACCTTC CSVDWGPETYGYTF
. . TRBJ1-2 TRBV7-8 TGTGCCAGCAGCCCCCGACAGCTGGGGCCTTATGGCTACACCTTC CASSPRQLGPYGYTF
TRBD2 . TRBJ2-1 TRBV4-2 TGTGCCAGCAGCCCAGGACTAGCGGGATACAATGAGCAGTTCTTC CASSPGLAGYNEQFF
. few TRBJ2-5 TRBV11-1 TGTGCCAGCAGCTTAGCGGATCCGGGCCAAGAGACCCAGTACTTC CASSLADPGQETQYF
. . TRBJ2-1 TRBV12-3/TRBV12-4 TGTGCCAGCAGGCCCGGGACCTACAATGAGCAGTTCTTC CASRPGTYNEQFF
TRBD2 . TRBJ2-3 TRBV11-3 TGTGCCAGCAGCCTAAGCGGGAGTGGGGCAGATACGCAGTATTTT CASSLSGSGADTQYF
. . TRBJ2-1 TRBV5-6 TGTGCCAGCAGCTTGAGACTAGTCGGTGAGCAGTTCTTC CASSLRLVGEQFF